Listed below are T cell receptor beta chains from one sample, sequenced in a study of neurological immune-mediated disorders. MiXCR was run by TCRdb on the 5' RACE reads, yielding one entry per CDR3 protein. The repertoire consists of 50,000 or so distinct CDR3 sequences, with 25% occurring once and the leading ten covering roughly 25%. The specimen sequenced was PBMCs. These receptors were collected from a woman in her sixties or seventies in good health. CDR3s include the opening cysteine and the closing phenylalanine or tryptophan. A D gene is named only where the DNA matches it firmly. Not all rows give a size; the values are once, few, many and, for expanded clones, a class.

abundance: -; d_gene: -; j_gene: TRBJ1-1; v_gene: TRBV5-1; CDR3aa: CASSFPGRRSEAFF; CDR3nt: TGCGCCAGCAGCTTCCCAGGGAGGAGGTCTGAAGCTTTCTTT
abundance: -; d_gene: TRBD1; j_gene: TRBJ2-1; v_gene: TRBV7-6; CDR3aa: CASTTQSGTGKGNEQFF; CDR3nt: TGTGCCAGCACCACACAGTCCGGGACAGGGAAGGGGAATGAGCAGTTCTTC
abundance: many; d_gene: -; j_gene: TRBJ2-3; v_gene: TRBV3-1; CDR3aa: CASSQNTGSVTQYF; CDR3nt: TGTGCCAGCAGCCAGAATACAGGTTCGGTTACGCAGTATTTT
abundance: -; d_gene: TRBD1; j_gene: TRBJ2-3; v_gene: TRBV29-1; CDR3aa: CSVGRTGAHTDTQYF; CDR3nt: TGCAGCGTGGGAAGGACAGGGGCTCACACAGATACGCAGTATTTT
abundance: -; d_gene: -; j_gene: TRBJ1-1; v_gene: TRBV5-1; CDR3aa: CASSFARGNTEAFF; CDR3nt: TGCGCCAGCAGCTTTGCCAGGGGTAACACTGAAGCTTTCTTT
abundance: many; d_gene: -; j_gene: TRBJ1-1; v_gene: TRBV7-9; CDR3aa: CASSPPGSKNTEAFF; CDR3nt: TGTGCCAGCAGCCCCCCTGGCAGCAAGAACACTGAAGCTTTCTTT
abundance: few; d_gene: -; j_gene: TRBJ1-1; v_gene: TRBV3-1; CDR3aa: CASSQERVFAEAFF; CDR3nt: TGTGCCAGCAGCCAGGAAAGGGTTTTCGCTGAAGCTTTCTTT
abundance: -; d_gene: TRBD2; j_gene: TRBJ2-1; v_gene: TRBV29-1; CDR3aa: CSVQRGGTYNEQFF; CDR3nt: TGCAGCGTCCAGCGGGGGGGTACCTACAATGAGCAGTTCTTC
abundance: many; d_gene: -; j_gene: TRBJ1-4; v_gene: TRBV7-8; CDR3aa: CASSLGGQRGFHEKLFF; CDR3nt: TGTGCCAGCAGCTTAGGGGGCCAGAGGGGTTTCCACGAAAAACTGTTTTTT
abundance: -; d_gene: -; j_gene: TRBJ2-5; v_gene: TRBV24-1; CDR3aa: CATSNPGSGLETQYF; CDR3nt: TGTGCCACCAGCAATCCCGGGAGTGGGTTAGAGACCCAGTACTTC
abundance: many; d_gene: TRBD1; j_gene: TRBJ1-1; v_gene: TRBV29-1; CDR3aa: CSARGQGGGAEAFF; CDR3nt: TGCAGCGCCCGAGGACAGGGTGGTGGAGCTGAAGCTTTCTTT
abundance: many; d_gene: -; j_gene: TRBJ1-5; v_gene: TRBV20-1; CDR3aa: CSAIPAGDQPQHF; CDR3nt: TGCAGTGCCATCCCAGCAGGGGATCAGCCCCAGCATTTT
abundance: many; d_gene: -; j_gene: TRBJ2-1; v_gene: TRBV20-1; CDR3aa: CSARDQWEQFF; CDR3nt: TGCAGTGCTAGAGATCAATGGGAGCAGTTCTTC
abundance: many; d_gene: -; j_gene: TRBJ1-6; v_gene: TRBV28; CDR3aa: CASSLSHNSPLHF; CDR3nt: TGTGCCAGCAGTTTATCCCACAATTCACCCCTCCACTTT
abundance: -; d_gene: TRBD1; j_gene: TRBJ1-1; v_gene: TRBV12-3/TRBV12-4; CDR3aa: CASSPLQGDTEAFF; CDR3nt: TGTGCCAGCAGCCCCCTACAGGGGGACACTGAAGCTTTCTTT
abundance: many; d_gene: -; j_gene: TRBJ2-1; v_gene: TRBV6-4; CDR3aa: CASSDPAPKVWEFF; CDR3nt: TGTGCCAGCAGTGACCCTGCCCCGAAGGTGTGGGAGTTCTTC
abundance: -; d_gene: -; j_gene: TRBJ2-5; v_gene: TRBV18; CDR3aa: CASSTGRETQYF; CDR3nt: TGTGCCAGCTCTACGGGGCGGGAGACCCAGTACTTC
abundance: -; d_gene: -; j_gene: TRBJ1-1; v_gene: TRBV30; CDR3aa: CAWSVPGAYTEAFF; CDR3nt: TGTGCCTGGAGTGTTCCGGGGGCATACACTGAAGCTTTCTTT
abundance: many; d_gene: -; j_gene: TRBJ2-2; v_gene: TRBV7-2; CDR3aa: CASSSRGAGELFF; CDR3nt: TGTGCCAGCAGCTCCAGAGGGGCTGGGGAGCTGTTTTTT
abundance: few; d_gene: -; j_gene: TRBJ1-2; v_gene: TRBV11-2; CDR3aa: CASSLRGPWYGYTF; CDR3nt: TGTGCCAGCAGCTTAAGGGGCCCGTGGTATGGCTACACCTTC
abundance: -; d_gene: TRBD2; j_gene: TRBJ2-3; v_gene: TRBV7-2; CDR3aa: CASSLKAGTSTDTQYF; CDR3nt: TGTGCCAGCAGCTTAAAAGCGGGGACTAGCACAGATACGCAGTATTTT
abundance: few; d_gene: -; j_gene: TRBJ1-6; v_gene: TRBV28; CDR3aa: CASNGIGQSSYNSPLHF; CDR3nt: TGTGCCAGCAATGGGATCGGACAGAGCTCCTATAATTCACCCCTCCACTTT
abundance: -; d_gene: -; j_gene: TRBJ1-2; v_gene: TRBV6-6; CDR3aa: CASSYSIGAGYTF; CDR3nt: TGTGCCAGCAGTTACTCGATCGGGGCAGGCTACACCTTC
abundance: many; d_gene: -; j_gene: TRBJ2-1; v_gene: TRBV5-1; CDR3aa: CASSLAGGGSYNEQFF; CDR3nt: TGCGCCAGCAGCTTGGCCGGCGGAGGCTCCTACAATGAGCAGTTCTTC
abundance: many; d_gene: TRBD2; j_gene: TRBJ2-1; v_gene: TRBV6-5; CDR3aa: CASSYSKTSGMEHEQFF; CDR3nt: TGTGCCAGCAGTTACTCGAAAACTAGCGGGATGGAACATGAGCAGTTCTTC
abundance: many; d_gene: TRBD2; j_gene: TRBJ2-5; v_gene: TRBV4-2; CDR3aa: CASSRASGLSGETQYF; CDR3nt: TGTGCCAGCAGCCGGGCTAGCGGTCTTAGCGGGGAGACCCAGTACTTC
abundance: many; d_gene: -; j_gene: TRBJ2-3; v_gene: TRBV6-8; CDR3aa: CASRERDTQYF; CDR3nt: TGTGCCAGCAGGGAAAGAGATACGCAGTATTTT
abundance: many; d_gene: TRBD2; j_gene: TRBJ2-1; v_gene: TRBV5-1; CDR3aa: CASSLNPLAADYNEQFF; CDR3nt: TGCGCCAGCAGCTTGAATCCCCTAGCGGCAGACTACAATGAGCAGTTCTTC
abundance: few; d_gene: TRBD2; j_gene: TRBJ2-1; v_gene: TRBV11-3; CDR3aa: CASSLGSGRYGNEQFF; CDR3nt: TGTGCCAGCAGCTTAGGAAGCGGGAGGTATGGCAATGAGCAGTTCTTC
abundance: many; d_gene: -; j_gene: TRBJ2-7; v_gene: TRBV20-1; CDR3aa: CSATQRADYEQYF; CDR3nt: TGCAGTGCGACCCAAAGGGCTGACTACGAGCAGTACTTC
abundance: many; d_gene: -; j_gene: TRBJ2-5; v_gene: TRBV6-2/TRBV6-3; CDR3aa: CASRKKEGKETQYF; CDR3nt: TGTGCCAGCAGAAAGAAAGAGGGGAAAGAGACCCAGTACTTC
abundance: many; d_gene: -; j_gene: TRBJ2-1; v_gene: TRBV7-9; CDR3aa: CASSFPRDPGYNEQFF; CDR3nt: TGTGCCAGCAGCTTCCCGCGGGACCCGGGGTACAATGAGCAGTTCTTC
abundance: -; d_gene: -; j_gene: TRBJ1-5; v_gene: TRBV28; CDR3aa: CASGRNSNQPQHF; CDR3nt: TGTGCCAGCGGACGGAATAGCAATCAGCCCCAGCATTTT
abundance: many; d_gene: -; j_gene: TRBJ2-1; v_gene: TRBV20-1; CDR3aa: CSARIGGLVTEQFF; CDR3nt: TGCAGTGCTAGAATCGGCGGGCTAGTCACTGAGCAGTTCTTC
abundance: many; d_gene: -; j_gene: TRBJ1-1; v_gene: TRBV29-1; CDR3aa: CSVEGNGAFF; CDR3nt: TGCAGCGTTGAAGGGAACGGAGCTTTCTTT
abundance: many; d_gene: TRBD1; j_gene: TRBJ1-5; v_gene: TRBV20-1; CDR3aa: CSADRGPNQPQHF; CDR3nt: TGCAGTGCTGACAGGGGACCCAATCAGCCCCAGCATTTT
abundance: many; d_gene: -; j_gene: TRBJ2-1; v_gene: TRBV5-1; CDR3aa: CASSLVGGNEQFF; CDR3nt: TGCGCCAGCAGCTTGGTCGGGGGTAATGAGCAGTTCTTC
abundance: many; d_gene: TRBD2; j_gene: TRBJ2-1; v_gene: TRBV12-3/TRBV12-4; CDR3aa: CATRGGTSGRSSYNEQFF; CDR3nt: TGTGCCACCCGTGGGGGGACTAGCGGGAGGAGCTCCTACAATGAGCAGTTCTTC
abundance: -; d_gene: TRBD2; j_gene: TRBJ2-2; v_gene: TRBV7-2; CDR3aa: CASSAGLAGKGELFF; CDR3nt: TGTGCCAGCAGCGCCGGACTAGCGGGCAAGGGGGAGCTGTTTTTT
abundance: many; d_gene: -; j_gene: TRBJ2-2; v_gene: TRBV11-1; CDR3aa: CASSLDRSAGELFF; CDR3nt: TGTGCCAGCAGCTTAGATAGGAGTGCCGGGGAGCTGTTTTTT
abundance: -; d_gene: -; j_gene: TRBJ2-7; v_gene: TRBV9; CDR3aa: CASSVVAEAYEQYF; CDR3nt: TGTGCCAGCAGCGTTGTGGCGGAAGCCTACGAGCAGTACTTC
abundance: many; d_gene: -; j_gene: TRBJ2-3; v_gene: TRBV27; CDR3aa: CASSLLSADTQYF; CDR3nt: TGTGCCAGCAGTTTATTAAGTGCCGATACGCAGTATTTT
abundance: -; d_gene: TRBD2; j_gene: TRBJ2-1; v_gene: TRBV19; CDR3aa: CASSFRTSGSRVRPQHEQFF; CDR3nt: TGTGCCAGTAGTTTTAGGACTAGCGGGAGTAGGGTCCGCCCGCAACATGAGCAGTTCTTC
abundance: many; d_gene: -; j_gene: TRBJ1-1; v_gene: TRBV11-2; CDR3aa: CASSLVGSYTEAFF; CDR3nt: TGTGCCAGCAGCTTAGTTGGCAGTTACACTGAAGCTTTCTTT
abundance: -; d_gene: -; j_gene: TRBJ2-6; v_gene: TRBV7-6; CDR3aa: CASSLIDSGANVLTF; CDR3nt: TGTGCCAGCAGCTTAATCGACTCTGGGGCCAACGTCCTGACTTTC
abundance: many; d_gene: -; j_gene: TRBJ2-5; v_gene: TRBV7-2; CDR3aa: CASSLVGGPWTQYF; CDR3nt: TGTGCCAGCAGCTTAGTCGGTGGGCCCTGGACCCAGTACTTC
abundance: -; d_gene: TRBD1; j_gene: TRBJ2-6; v_gene: TRBV5-6; CDR3aa: CASSLLGGGGANVLTF; CDR3nt: TGTGCCAGCAGCTTATTAGGGGGCGGTGGGGCCAACGTCCTGACTTTC
abundance: many; d_gene: -; j_gene: TRBJ1-1; v_gene: TRBV12-3/TRBV12-4; CDR3aa: CASILSGLNTEAFF; CDR3nt: TGTGCCAGCATCCTATCGGGGTTGAACACTGAAGCTTTCTTT
abundance: many; d_gene: -; j_gene: TRBJ2-1; v_gene: TRBV7-2; CDR3aa: CASLREIRDEQFF; CDR3nt: TGTGCCAGCTTGAGGGAGATCAGGGATGAGCAGTTCTTC